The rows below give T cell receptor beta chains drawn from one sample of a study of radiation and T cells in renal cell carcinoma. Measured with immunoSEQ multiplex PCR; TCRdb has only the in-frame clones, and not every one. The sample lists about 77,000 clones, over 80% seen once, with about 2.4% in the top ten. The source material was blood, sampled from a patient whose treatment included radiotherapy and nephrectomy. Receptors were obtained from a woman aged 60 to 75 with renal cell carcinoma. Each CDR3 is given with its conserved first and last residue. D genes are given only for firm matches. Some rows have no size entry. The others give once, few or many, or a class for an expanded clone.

CDR3nt: TGCGCCAGCAGCCAAGCCCTTATTGGGCAGATCTTC
CDR3aa: CASSQALIGQIF
abundance: -
j_gene: TRBJ1-2
d_gene: -
v_gene: TRBV4-1

CDR3nt: TGTGCCTGGAAGGTGGGTCGGGGCACAGATACGCAGTATTTT
CDR3aa: CAWKVGRGTDTQYF
abundance: -
j_gene: TRBJ2-3
d_gene: -
v_gene: TRBV30

CDR3nt: TGTGCCAGCAGTCCCACAGGGGCCTCACCCCTCCACTTT
CDR3aa: CASSPTGASPLHF
abundance: -
j_gene: TRBJ1-6
d_gene: TRBD1
v_gene: TRBV11-2

CDR3nt: TGTGCCAGTAGTATGGGCAGGGGAGAGTACGAGCAGTACTTC
CDR3aa: CASSMGRGEYEQYF
abundance: -
j_gene: TRBJ2-7
d_gene: -
v_gene: TRBV19

CDR3nt: TGTGCCAGCAGTGAGGGATTTGGGATTTACAATGAGCAGTTCTTC
CDR3aa: CASSEGFGIYNEQFF
abundance: few
j_gene: TRBJ2-1
d_gene: -
v_gene: TRBV2

CDR3nt: TGTGCCAGCAGAACGGGATATACCCCCCTCTACGTTCCCGACTCACCCCTCCACTTT
CDR3aa: CASRTGYTPLYVPDSPLHF
abundance: -
j_gene: TRBJ1-6
d_gene: -
v_gene: TRBV19

CDR3nt: TGTGCCAGCAGCCAGATTTTTGAGGGCGAGACCCAGTACTTC
CDR3aa: CASSQIFEGETQYF
abundance: -
j_gene: TRBJ2-5
d_gene: -
v_gene: TRBV4-2

CDR3nt: TGCGCCAGCAGCGGACAGGGGGCGCTGGCAGATACGCAGTATTTT
CDR3aa: CASSGQGALADTQYF
abundance: -
j_gene: TRBJ2-3
d_gene: TRBD1
v_gene: TRBV5-1

CDR3nt: TGTGCCTGGGTGAACACTAATAATTCACCCCTCCACTTT
CDR3aa: CAWVNTNNSPLHF
abundance: -
j_gene: TRBJ1-6
d_gene: -
v_gene: TRBV30

CDR3nt: TGTGCCAGTAGTATAGGCGGCAGTAGCAATCAGCCCCAGCATTTT
CDR3aa: CASSIGGSSNQPQHF
abundance: -
j_gene: TRBJ1-5
d_gene: -
v_gene: TRBV19

CDR3nt: TGTGCCACCGAACGGGGCGGGGAGACCCACGAGCAGTACTTC
CDR3aa: CATERGGETHEQYF
abundance: -
j_gene: TRBJ2-7
d_gene: -
v_gene: TRBV2

CDR3nt: TGTGCCAGCACCAGGGTAAGCTCCTACAATGAGCAGTTCTTC
CDR3aa: CASTRVSSYNEQFF
abundance: -
j_gene: TRBJ2-1
d_gene: -
v_gene: TRBV2

CDR3nt: TGCGCCAGCAGCCAAGACCCCTCGAGTTCTGGAAACACCATATATTTT
CDR3aa: CASSQDPSSSGNTIYF
abundance: -
j_gene: TRBJ1-3
d_gene: -
v_gene: TRBV4-1

CDR3nt: TGCGCCAGCAGCTTGGCAGCGGGGGGGTACACAGATACGCAGTATTTT
CDR3aa: CASSLAAGGYTDTQYF
abundance: -
j_gene: TRBJ2-3
d_gene: TRBD2
v_gene: TRBV5-1

CDR3nt: TGCGCCAGCAGCCCCGCCGGGACTAGCTATGATGAGCAGTTCTTC
CDR3aa: CASSPAGTSYDEQFF
abundance: -
j_gene: TRBJ2-1
d_gene: TRBD2
v_gene: TRBV5-1

CDR3nt: TGTGCCAGCAGAGAGCGGGGGGTAGGTGGTGGCTACACCTTC
CDR3aa: CASRERGVGGGYTF
abundance: -
j_gene: TRBJ1-2
d_gene: -
v_gene: TRBV6-1

CDR3nt: TGCGCCAGCAGCCAAGTTCTTACTCAATACGAGCAGTACTTC
CDR3aa: CASSQVLTQYEQYF
abundance: -
j_gene: TRBJ2-7
d_gene: -
v_gene: TRBV4-1

CDR3nt: TGCGCCAGCAGCGTTGACAGGGGGCCTACCGGGGAGCTGTTTTTT
CDR3aa: CASSVDRGPTGELFF
abundance: -
j_gene: TRBJ2-2
d_gene: TRBD1
v_gene: TRBV5-1

CDR3nt: TGTGCCAGCAGTGTCTCCGGGACTAGCGGTAATGAGCAGTTCTTC
CDR3aa: CASSVSGTSGNEQFF
abundance: -
j_gene: TRBJ2-1
d_gene: TRBD2
v_gene: TRBV2

CDR3nt: TGTGCCAGTAGGCTCGGACAGGCCTCTGGAAACACCATATATTTT
CDR3aa: CASRLGQASGNTIYF
abundance: -
j_gene: TRBJ1-3
d_gene: TRBD1
v_gene: TRBV19

CDR3nt: TGTGCCAGCCATCCCTGGACTCCCACCGGGGAGCTGTTTTTT
CDR3aa: CASHPWTPTGELFF
abundance: -
j_gene: TRBJ2-2
d_gene: -
v_gene: TRBV6-5

CDR3nt: TGCGCCAGCAGCTTTAATAACAGGGAGACCCAGTACTTC
CDR3aa: CASSFNNRETQYF
abundance: -
j_gene: TRBJ2-5
d_gene: -
v_gene: TRBV5-1

CDR3nt: TGTGCCAGCAGCCCCGACAGGGGGGGCACCGGGGAGCTGTTTTTT
CDR3aa: CASSPDRGGTGELFF
abundance: -
j_gene: TRBJ2-2
d_gene: TRBD1
v_gene: TRBV9

CDR3nt: TGTGCCAGCAGCGAGCAACCGGGACCATACGAGCAGTACTTC
CDR3aa: CASSEQPGPYEQYF
abundance: once
j_gene: TRBJ2-7
d_gene: -
v_gene: TRBV7-3

CDR3nt: TGTGCCAGCAGCTCGGGACACCCGAACACTGAAGCTTTCTTT
CDR3aa: CASSSGHPNTEAFF
abundance: -
j_gene: TRBJ1-1
d_gene: -
v_gene: TRBV7-9

CDR3nt: TGTGCCAGCAGCTTAACCGGGACAGCTAACTATGGCTACACCTTC
CDR3aa: CASSLTGTANYGYTF
abundance: -
j_gene: TRBJ1-2
d_gene: TRBD1
v_gene: TRBV5-5

CDR3nt: TGTGCCAGCAGCATGGGACTAGCGGGGCAAATCTACAATGAGCAGTTCTTC
CDR3aa: CASSMGLAGQIYNEQFF
abundance: -
j_gene: TRBJ2-1
d_gene: TRBD2
v_gene: TRBV11-2

CDR3nt: TGTGCCAGCAGCACTAGGGACAGGGAAGTTGAGCAGTACTTC
CDR3aa: CASSTRDREVEQYF
abundance: once
j_gene: TRBJ2-7
d_gene: TRBD1
v_gene: TRBV7-9

CDR3nt: TGTGCCAGCAGCTCCCAACCCATGGGGGCCAACGTCCTGACTTTC
CDR3aa: CASSSQPMGANVLTF
abundance: -
j_gene: TRBJ2-6
d_gene: -
v_gene: TRBV7-2

CDR3nt: TGTGCCAGCAGTCCCGGGACCGCGAATGAAAAACTGTTTTTT
CDR3aa: CASSPGTANEKLFF
abundance: -
j_gene: TRBJ1-4
d_gene: -
v_gene: TRBV2

CDR3nt: TGTGCCTGGAGTGCGGGTAGCGGGAGACGGGGCTGGGAGCAGTACTTC
CDR3aa: CAWSAGSGRRGWEQYF
abundance: once
j_gene: TRBJ2-7
d_gene: TRBD2
v_gene: TRBV30

CDR3nt: TGTGCCAGCAGCCTTGACTTGGCAGATACGCAGTATTTT
CDR3aa: CASSLDLADTQYF
abundance: -
j_gene: TRBJ2-3
d_gene: -
v_gene: TRBV9

CDR3nt: TGTGCCAGCTCACTAAACCCTTCGGCGGGAGGAGGCACAGATACGCAGTATTTT
CDR3aa: CASSLNPSAGGGTDTQYF
abundance: -
j_gene: TRBJ2-3
d_gene: TRBD2
v_gene: TRBV18

CDR3nt: TGCGCCAGCAGCTTGGGGCCGGAGACCCAGTACTTC
CDR3aa: CASSLGPETQYF
abundance: -
j_gene: TRBJ2-5
d_gene: -
v_gene: TRBV5-1

CDR3nt: TGTGCCAGCAGCTTAGTTCAGGGGGAATCACCCCTCCACTTT
CDR3aa: CASSLVQGESPLHF
abundance: few
j_gene: TRBJ1-6
d_gene: TRBD1
v_gene: TRBV11-2

CDR3nt: TGTGCCAGCAGCTTGGGTTTAAGTGAGCAGTTCTTC
CDR3aa: CASSLGLSEQFF
abundance: -
j_gene: TRBJ2-1
d_gene: -
v_gene: TRBV7-9

CDR3nt: TGTGCCAGCAGTTACTCCCCCGGGAGCTCCTACGAGCAGTACTTC
CDR3aa: CASSYSPGSSYEQYF
abundance: -
j_gene: TRBJ2-7
d_gene: -
v_gene: TRBV6-5

CDR3nt: TGTGCCAGCAGCTTATGGAACTATGGCTACACCTTC
CDR3aa: CASSLWNYGYTF
abundance: once
j_gene: TRBJ1-2
d_gene: -
v_gene: TRBV7-9

CDR3nt: TGTGCCAGCAGCCCCACCCCAGGAAAGGCTGAAGCTTTCTTT
CDR3aa: CASSPTPGKAEAFF
abundance: -
j_gene: TRBJ1-1
d_gene: -
v_gene: TRBV28

CDR3nt: TGTGCCAGCAGCTTGAGGTCTAGCGGGAGTAGTGAGCAGTTCTTC
CDR3aa: CASSLRSSGSSEQFF
abundance: -
j_gene: TRBJ2-1
d_gene: TRBD2
v_gene: TRBV5-8

CDR3nt: TGTGCCAGCAGCTTAGATCCGGAAGGGGGGGCCGGCACCGGGGAGCTGTTTTTT
CDR3aa: CASSLDPEGGAGTGELFF
abundance: -
j_gene: TRBJ2-2
d_gene: -
v_gene: TRBV11-2

CDR3nt: TGTGCCAGCAGCCAAACCCCGGGATCCAATGAAAAACTGTTTTTT
CDR3aa: CASSQTPGSNEKLFF
abundance: few
j_gene: TRBJ1-4
d_gene: -
v_gene: TRBV4-2

CDR3nt: TGTGCCAGCAGCCCGCAACTGAGTAACACTGAAGCTTTCTTT
CDR3aa: CASSPQLSNTEAFF
abundance: -
j_gene: TRBJ1-1
d_gene: -
v_gene: TRBV7-9

CDR3nt: TGTGCCAGCAGTTTAACAGGGACAGCCTCTTACGAGCAGTACTTC
CDR3aa: CASSLTGTASYEQYF
abundance: once
j_gene: TRBJ2-7
d_gene: TRBD1
v_gene: TRBV27

CDR3nt: TGCGCCAGCAGCTTACAGGGGACTGAAGCTTTCTTT
CDR3aa: CASSLQGTEAFF
abundance: -
j_gene: TRBJ1-1
d_gene: TRBD1
v_gene: TRBV5-1

CDR3nt: TGTGCCAGCAGCAGGGGGATGAACACCGGGGAGCTGTTTTTT
CDR3aa: CASSRGMNTGELFF
abundance: -
j_gene: TRBJ2-2
d_gene: TRBD1
v_gene: TRBV6-5

CDR3nt: TGTGCCAGTAGTATAGATTGGACCCCCGGCGACAATCAGCCCCAGCATTTT
CDR3aa: CASSIDWTPGDNQPQHF
abundance: -
j_gene: TRBJ1-5
d_gene: -
v_gene: TRBV19

CDR3nt: TGCGCCAGCAGCTTTCACCCAGTCGGGGATGCAGGAAACACCATATATTTT
CDR3aa: CASSFHPVGDAGNTIYF
abundance: -
j_gene: TRBJ1-3
d_gene: -
v_gene: TRBV5-1

CDR3nt: TGTGCCAGTACCGATCGGCATTCCGGAAACACCATATATTTT
CDR3aa: CASTDRHSGNTIYF
abundance: -
j_gene: TRBJ1-3
d_gene: -
v_gene: TRBV19